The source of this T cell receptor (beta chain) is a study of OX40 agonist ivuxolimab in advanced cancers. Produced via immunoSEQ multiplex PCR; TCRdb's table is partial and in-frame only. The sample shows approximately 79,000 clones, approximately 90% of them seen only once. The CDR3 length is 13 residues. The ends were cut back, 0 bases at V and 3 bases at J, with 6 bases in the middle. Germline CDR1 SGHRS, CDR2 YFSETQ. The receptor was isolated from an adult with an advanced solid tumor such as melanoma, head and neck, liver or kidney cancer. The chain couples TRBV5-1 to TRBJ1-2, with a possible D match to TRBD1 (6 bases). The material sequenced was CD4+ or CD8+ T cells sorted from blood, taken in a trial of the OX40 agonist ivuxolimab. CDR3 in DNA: TGCGCCAGCAGCTTGGCAGGGGACTATGGCTACACCTTC. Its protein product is CASSLAGDYGYTF.